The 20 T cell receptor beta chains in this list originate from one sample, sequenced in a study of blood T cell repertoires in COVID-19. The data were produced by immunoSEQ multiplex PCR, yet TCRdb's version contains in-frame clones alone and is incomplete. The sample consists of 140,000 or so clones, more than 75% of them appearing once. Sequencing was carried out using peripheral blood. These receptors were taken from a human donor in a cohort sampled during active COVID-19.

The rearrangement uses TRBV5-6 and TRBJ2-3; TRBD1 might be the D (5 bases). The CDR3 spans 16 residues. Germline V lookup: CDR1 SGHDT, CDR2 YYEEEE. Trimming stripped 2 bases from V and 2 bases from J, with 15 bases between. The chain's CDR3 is CASSFWYRRPTDTQYF. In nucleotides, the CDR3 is TGTGCCAGCAGCTTTTGGTACAGGAGACCCACAGATACGCAGTATTTT.

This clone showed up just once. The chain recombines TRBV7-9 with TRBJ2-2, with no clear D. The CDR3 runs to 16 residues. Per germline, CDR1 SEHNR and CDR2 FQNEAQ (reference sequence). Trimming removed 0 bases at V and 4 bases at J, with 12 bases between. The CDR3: CASSLAASTPTGELFF. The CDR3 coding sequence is TGTGCCAGCAGCTTAGCCGCTAGTACACCCACCGGGGAGCTGTTTTTT.

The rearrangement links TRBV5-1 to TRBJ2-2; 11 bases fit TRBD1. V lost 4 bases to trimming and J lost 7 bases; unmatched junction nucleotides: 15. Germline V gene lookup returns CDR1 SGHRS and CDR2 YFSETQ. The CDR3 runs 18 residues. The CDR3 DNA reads TGCGCCAGCAGCGCCACCCACACGGACAGGGGGCGTCACGGGGAGCTGTTTTTT. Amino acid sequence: CASSATHTDRGRHGELFF.

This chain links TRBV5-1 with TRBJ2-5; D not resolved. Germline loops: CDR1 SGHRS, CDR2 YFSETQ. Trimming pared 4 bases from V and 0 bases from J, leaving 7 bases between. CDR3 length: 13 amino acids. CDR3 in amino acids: CASSPGDQETQYF. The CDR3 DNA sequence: TGCGCCAGCAGCCCCGGTGACCAAGAGACCCAGTACTTC.

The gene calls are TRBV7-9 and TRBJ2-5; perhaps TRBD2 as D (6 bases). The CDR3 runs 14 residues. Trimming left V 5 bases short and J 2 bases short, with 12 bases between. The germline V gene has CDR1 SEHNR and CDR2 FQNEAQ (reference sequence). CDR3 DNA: TGTGCCAGCAGCCGTGGAGGGGTTCAAGAGACCCAGTACTTC. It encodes CASSRGGVQETQYF. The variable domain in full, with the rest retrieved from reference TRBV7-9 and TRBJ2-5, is DTGVSQNPRHKITKRGQNVTFRCDPISEHNRLYWYRQTLGQGPEFLTYFQNEAQLEKSRLLSDRFSAERPKGSFSTLEIQRTEQGDSAMYLCASSRGGVQETQYFGPGTRLLVL.

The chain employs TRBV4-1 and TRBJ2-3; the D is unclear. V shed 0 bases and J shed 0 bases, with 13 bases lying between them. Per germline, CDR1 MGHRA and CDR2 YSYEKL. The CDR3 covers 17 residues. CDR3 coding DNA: TGCGCCAGCAGCCAAGAATCCAAGGAGTGGAGCACAGATACGCAGTATTTT. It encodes CASSQESKEWSTDTQYF.

The CDR3 sequence: CATSGDRGLSYEQYF. The DNA for the CDR3 is TGTGCCACCAGTGGCGACAGGGGGCTCTCCTACGAGCAGTACTTC. This chain connects TRBV24-1 to TRBJ2-7, with 10 bases matching TRBD1. This CDR3 spans 15 amino acids. The germline V gene encodes CDR1 KGHDR and CDR2 SFDVKD. V lost 5 bases to trimming and J lost 0 bases; unmatched junction nucleotides: 3.

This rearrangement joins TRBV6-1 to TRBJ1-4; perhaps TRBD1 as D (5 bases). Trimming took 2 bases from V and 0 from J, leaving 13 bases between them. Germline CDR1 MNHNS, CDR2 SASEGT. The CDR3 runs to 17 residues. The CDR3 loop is CASSERLGGATNEKLFF. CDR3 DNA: TGTGCCAGCAGTGAACGGCTCGGGGGAGCAACTAATGAAAAACTGTTTTTT.

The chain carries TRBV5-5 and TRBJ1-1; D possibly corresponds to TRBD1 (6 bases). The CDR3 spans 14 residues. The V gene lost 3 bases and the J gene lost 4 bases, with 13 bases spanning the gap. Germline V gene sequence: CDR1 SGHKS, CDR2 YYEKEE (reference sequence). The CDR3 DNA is TGTGCCAGCAGCTGGGGGGGCAGCGGCACTGAAGCTTTCTTT. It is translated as CASSWGGSGTEAFF.

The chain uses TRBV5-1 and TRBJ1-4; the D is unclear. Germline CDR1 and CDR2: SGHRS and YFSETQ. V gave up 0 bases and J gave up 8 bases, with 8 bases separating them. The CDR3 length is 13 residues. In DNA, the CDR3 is TGCGCCAGCAGCTTGGCCTCGGGAGAAAAACTGTTTTTT. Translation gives CASSLASGEKLFF.

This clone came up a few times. CDR3 loop: CSAKRDRINTEAFF. In DNA, the CDR3 is TGCAGCGCTAAACGGGACAGAATCAACACTGAAGCTTTCTTT. The V call is TRBV29-1, the J call TRBJ1-1; 7 nucleotides align to TRBD1. Trimming removed 7 bases from V and 2 bases from J; junction bases left unmatched: 10. Germline loops: CDR1 SQVTM, CDR2 ANQGSEA. The CDR3 spans 14 residues.

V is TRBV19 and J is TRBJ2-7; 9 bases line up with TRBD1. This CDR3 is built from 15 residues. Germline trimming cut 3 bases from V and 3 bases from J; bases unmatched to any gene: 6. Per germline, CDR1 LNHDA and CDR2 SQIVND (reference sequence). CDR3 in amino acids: CASSISGTGIYEQYF. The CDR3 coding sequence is TGTGCCAGTAGTATCTCCGGGACAGGGATCTACGAGCAGTACTTC.

DNA of the CDR3: TGTGCCAGCAGTGAGTCGAGCTACGAGCAGTACGTC. Encoded protein: CASSESSYEQYV. V gene TRBV6-1 combines with J gene TRBJ2-7; D ambiguous. The ends were cut back, 3 bases at V and 3 bases at J, with 6 bases in the middle. CDR3 length equals 12 residues. Germline V lookup: CDR1 MNHNS, CDR2 SASEGT.

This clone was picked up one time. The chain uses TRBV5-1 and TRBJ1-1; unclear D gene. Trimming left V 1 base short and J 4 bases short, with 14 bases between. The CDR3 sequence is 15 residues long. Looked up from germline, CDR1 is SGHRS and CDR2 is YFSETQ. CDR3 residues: CASSLRPVEGTEAFF. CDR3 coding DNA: TGCGCCAGCAGCTTGAGACCCGTCGAGGGCACTGAAGCTTTCTTT. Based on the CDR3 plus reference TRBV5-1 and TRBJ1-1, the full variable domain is KAGVTQTPRYLIKTRGQQVTLSCSPISGHRSVSWYQQTPGQGLQFLFEYFSETQRNKGNFPGRFSGRQFSNSRSEMNVSTLELGDSALYLCASSLRPVEGTEAFFGQGTRLTVV.

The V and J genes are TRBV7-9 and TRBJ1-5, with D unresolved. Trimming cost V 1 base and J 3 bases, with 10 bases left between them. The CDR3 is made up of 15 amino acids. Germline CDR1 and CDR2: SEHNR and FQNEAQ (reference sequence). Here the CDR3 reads CASSLDITDNQPQHF. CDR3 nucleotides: TGTGCCAGCAGCTTAGATATCACAGACAATCAGCCCCAGCATTTT.

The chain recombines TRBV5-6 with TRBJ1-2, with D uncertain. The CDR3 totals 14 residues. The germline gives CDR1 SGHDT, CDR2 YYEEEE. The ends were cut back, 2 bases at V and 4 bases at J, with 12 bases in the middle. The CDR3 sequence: CASSFPGQFYGYTF. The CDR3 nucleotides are TGTGCCAGCAGCTTCCCTGGCCAGTTCTATGGCTACACCTTC.

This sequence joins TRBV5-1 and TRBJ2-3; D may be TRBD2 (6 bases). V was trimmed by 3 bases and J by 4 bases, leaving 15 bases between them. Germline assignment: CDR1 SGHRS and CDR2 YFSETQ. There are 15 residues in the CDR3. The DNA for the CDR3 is TGCGCCAGCAGCTCGTCGGGGCGGGACCCAGATACGCAGTATTTT. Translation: CASSSSGRDPDTQYF.

The DNA of the CDR3 is TGTGCCAGCAGTGAGGGTTACAGGGTGGACACCGGGGAGCTGTTTTTT. As protein: CASSEGYRVDTGELFF. This chain connects TRBV2 to TRBJ2-2, with D possibly matching TRBD1 (6 bases). Germline CDR1 is SNHLY and CDR2 is FYNNEI. This CDR3 is 16 amino acids long. V was cut by 3 bases and J by 3 bases, with 14 bases left in between.

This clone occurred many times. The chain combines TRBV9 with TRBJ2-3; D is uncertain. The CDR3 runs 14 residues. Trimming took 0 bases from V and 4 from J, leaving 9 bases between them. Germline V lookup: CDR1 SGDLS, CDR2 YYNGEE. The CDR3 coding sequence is TGTGCCAGCAGCGTAGGGGCCTATTCAGATACGCAGTATTTT. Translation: CASSVGAYSDTQYF.

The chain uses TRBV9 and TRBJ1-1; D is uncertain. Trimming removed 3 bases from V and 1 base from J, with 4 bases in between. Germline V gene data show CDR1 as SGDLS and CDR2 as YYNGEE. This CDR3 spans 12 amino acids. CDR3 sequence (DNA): TGTGCCAGCAGCGGACAGAACACTGAAGCTTTCTTT. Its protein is CASSGQNTEAFF.